Following are 5 T cell receptor beta chains from one sample sequenced in a study of OX40 agonist ivuxolimab in advanced cancers. Using immunoSEQ multiplex PCR, the repertoire was profiled, and TCRdb retains in-frame clones only, with some absent. The sample shows some 43,000 clones, approximately 90% of them seen only once. The input for sequencing was CD4+ or CD8+ T cells sorted from blood, taken in a trial of the OX40 agonist ivuxolimab. Every receptor here comes from an adult with an advanced solid tumor such as melanoma, head and neck, liver or kidney cancer.

The chain carries TRBV5-1 and TRBJ2-3; 10 nucleotides line up with TRBD2. Germline assignment: CDR1 SGHRS and CDR2 YFSETQ. The CDR3 consists of 17 residues. The trim removed 0 bases at V and 1 base at J, leaving 5 bases unmatched. In DNA, the CDR3 is TGCGCCAGCAGCTTGGCTAGCGGGGGCCCGGGCACAGATACGCAGTATTTT. This encodes CASSLASGGPGTDTQYF. The full variable domain, completed using reference TRBV5-1 and TRBJ2-3, is KAGVTQTPRYLIKTRGQQVTLSCSPISGHRSVSWYQQTPGQGLQFLFEYFSETQRNKGNFPGRFSGRQFSNSRSEMNVSTLELGDSALYLCASSLASGGPGTDTQYFGPGTRLTVL.

The rearrangement joins TRBV7-9 to TRBJ1-1, with TRBD1 matching over 7 bases. With 1 base clipped from V and 8 bases from J, the junction kept 4 bases outside the gene matches. CDR1 is SEHNR, CDR2 FQNEAQ, per germline (reference sequence). CDR3 length equals 13 residues. DNA for the CDR3: TGTGCCAGCAGCTTAGGGGACAGACAAGAAGCTTTCTTT. The encoded protein is CASSLGDRQEAFF.

This chain uses TRBV6-4 with TRBJ1-5; unclear D gene. In germline, CDR1 is MRHNA, CDR2 SNTAGT. The CDR3 is 15 amino acids. With 5 bases removed from V and 10 bases from J, the gap between germline ends came to 21 bases. CDR3 protein: CASSPTRGTLGPQHF. The CDR3 region has the DNA TGTGCCAGCAGTCCCACCCGTGGAACCCTTGGCCCCCAGCATTTT.

This rearrangement joins TRBV6-1 to TRBJ1-5, with a tentative D call TRBD1 (5 bases). The germline V gene encodes CDR1 MNHNS and CDR2 SASEGT. V lost 3 bases and J lost 4, with 13 bases in between. This CDR3 contains 15 residues. The CDR3 sequence: CASSEGPTLNQPQHF. CDR3 nucleotides: TGTGCCAGCAGTGAGGGGCCTACACTAAATCAGCCCCAGCATTTT.

The chain joins TRBV19 to TRBJ1-1, with D hard to call. The CDR3 sequence is 12 residues long. Germline V gene data show CDR1 as LNHDA and CDR2 as SQIVND (reference sequence). Deletions cut 5 bases from V and 1 base from J, with 5 bases between. This CDR3 reads CASSLRNTEAFF. As DNA, the CDR3 is TGTGCCAGTAGTCTCCGGAACACTGAAGCTTTCTTT.